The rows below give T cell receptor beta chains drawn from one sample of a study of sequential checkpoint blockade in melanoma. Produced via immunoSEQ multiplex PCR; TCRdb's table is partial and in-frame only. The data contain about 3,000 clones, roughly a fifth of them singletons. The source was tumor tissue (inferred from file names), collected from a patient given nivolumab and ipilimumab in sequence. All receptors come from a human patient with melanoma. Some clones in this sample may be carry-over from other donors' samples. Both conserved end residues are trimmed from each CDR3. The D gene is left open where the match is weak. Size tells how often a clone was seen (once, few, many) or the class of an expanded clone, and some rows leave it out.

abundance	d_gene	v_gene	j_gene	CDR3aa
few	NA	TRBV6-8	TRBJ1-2	ASSYASGVYGYT
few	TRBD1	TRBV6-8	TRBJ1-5	ASGAGGNQPQH
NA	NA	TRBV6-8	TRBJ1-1	ASRNRANTEAF
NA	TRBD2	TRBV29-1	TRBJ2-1	SVVSGGQDEQF
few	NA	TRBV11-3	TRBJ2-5	ASSLPGGRETQY
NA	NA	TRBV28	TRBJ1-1	ASEPPRGEAF
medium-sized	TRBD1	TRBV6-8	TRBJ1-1	ASSDSDRGPLGTEAF
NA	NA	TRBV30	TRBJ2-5	AWSPRDRTSGTQY
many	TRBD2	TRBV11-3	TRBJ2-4	ASSLGGLAIAKNIQY
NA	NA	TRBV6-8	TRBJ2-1	ASSYSAVSGAKNNEQF
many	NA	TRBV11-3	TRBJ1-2	ASSLTPSWNYGYT